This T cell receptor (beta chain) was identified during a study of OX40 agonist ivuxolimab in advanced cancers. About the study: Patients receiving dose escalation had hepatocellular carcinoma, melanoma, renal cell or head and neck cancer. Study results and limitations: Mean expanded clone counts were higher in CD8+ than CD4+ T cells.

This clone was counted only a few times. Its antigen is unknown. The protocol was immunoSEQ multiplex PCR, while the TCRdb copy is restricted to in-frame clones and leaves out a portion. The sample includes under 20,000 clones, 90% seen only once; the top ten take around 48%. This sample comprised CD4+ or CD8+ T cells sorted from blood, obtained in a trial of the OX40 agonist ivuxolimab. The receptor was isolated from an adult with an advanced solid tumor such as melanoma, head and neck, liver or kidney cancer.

The CDR3 sequence is CASSPIGTPNYGYTF. DNA for the CDR3: TGTGCCAGCAGTCCGATCGGGACACCAAACTATGGCTACACCTTC. The chain has TRBV28 and TRBJ1-2; weak D call: TRBD1 (6 bases). Germline V gene data show CDR1 as MDHEN and CDR2 as SYDVKM. Trimming removed 5 bases from V and 2 bases from J, with 15 bases in between. The CDR3 consists of 15 residues.